A single sample is the source of the 25 T cell receptor beta chains below, sequenced in a study of blood T cells in healthy people across ages. Through a sample-barcoded 5' primer and a J-beta primer mix, a second PCR was run for roughly 6 to 11 cycles. TCRdb reanalysed the 5' RACE reads using MiXCR and keeps one entry per CDR3 protein. The sample holds about 1,600,000 distinct CDR3 sequences, roughly 40% seen once. Sequences were obtained from blood. These TCRs come from a young woman in good health.

V is TRBV27 and J is TRBJ2-3; D perhaps matches TRBD2 (7 bases). The CDR3 extends over 16 amino acids. Germline CDR1 and CDR2: MNHEY and SMNVEV (reference sequence). V was cut by 3 bases and J by 1 base, with 14 bases left in between. The CDR3 region is CASSLRGGKGTDTQYF. The CDR3 bases are TGTGCCAGCAGTTTGAGGGGGGGTAAGGGCACAGATACGCAGTATTTT.

This clonotype appeared a few times. The CDR3 protein is CASSQDLLAGASSDTQYF. CDR3 nucleotides: TGCGCCAGCAGCCAAGATTTACTAGCGGGGGCTTCCTCAGATACGCAGTATTTT. The V and J genes are TRBV4-1 and TRBJ2-3; 11 positions match TRBD2. Germline V CDR1 and CDR2: MGHRA, YSYEKL. Trimming at V came to 0 bases and at J to 4 bases, leaving 9 bases not matched to a gene. The CDR3 is 18 residues long.

This clonotype was observed a handful of times. The chain uses TRBV5-1 and TRBJ2-1; TRBD2 aligns across 14 bases. Per germline, CDR1 SGHRS and CDR2 YFSETQ. The junction had 20 bases not matched to a gene; V was cut back by 4 bases and J by 11 bases. This CDR3 has 19 amino acids. This chain's CDR3 is CASSLLSPHDGTSGGQQFF. In DNA form, the CDR3 reads TGCGCCAGCAGCCTCCTAAGCCCCCACGATGGGACTAGCGGGGGCCAGCAGTTCTTC.

The gene calls are TRBV27 and TRBJ2-7, with 11 bases aligning to TRBD2. With 4 bases clipped from V and 4 bases from J, the junction kept 6 bases outside the gene matches. The CDR3 is 15 residues long. Germline lookup yields CDR1 MNHEY and CDR2 SMNVEV (reference sequence). CDR3 in amino acids: CASSYSGRAGYEQYF. The CDR3 nucleotides are TGTGCCAGCAGTTATAGCGGGAGGGCCGGGTACGAGCAGTACTTC.

The chain combines TRBV7-2 with TRBJ2-7; D might be TRBD2 (6 bases). This CDR3 has 15 amino acids. The germline CDR1 and CDR2 sequences are SGHTA and FQGNSA. Between the trimmed V and J ends, which lost 2 bases and 6 bases, there was a span of 17 bases. The CDR3 protein is CASSLSSLGSIEQYF. In nucleotides, the CDR3 is TGTGCCAGCAGCTTATCCTCTCTCGGGAGTATCGAGCAGTACTTC.

This clonotype occurred a few times. This rearrangement joins TRBV10-1 to TRBJ2-1, with 8 nucleotides matching TRBD1. Per germline, CDR1 WNHNN and CDR2 SYGVQD (reference sequence). The CDR3 loop spans 13 amino acids. The V segment lost 3 bases and the J segment 8 bases; nucleotides outside the gene matches: 3. CDR3 sequence (DNA): TGCGCCAGCAGTGAAGGACAGGGAGATGAGCAGTTCTTC. Protein product: CASSEGQGDEQFF.

This clonotype was picked up a small number of times. The rearrangement uses TRBV10-3 and TRBJ2-7; the D call may be TRBD1 or TRBD2 (5 bases each). The CDR3 is 12 residues long. V dropped 6 bases and J dropped 6 bases, with 12 bases sitting between them. In germline, CDR1 is ENHRY, CDR2 SYGVKD. CDR3 in amino acids: CAISSREIEQYF. The CDR3 bases are TGTGCCATCAGCTCCAGGGAGATCGAGCAGTACTTC.

Here the CDR3 DNA reads TGCAGTGCCGTTACTAGCGCTGTCACAGATACGCAGTATTTT. Protein: CSAVTSAVTDTQYF. This chain links TRBV20-1 with TRBJ2-3; 7 nucleotides match TRBD2. V lost 6 bases to trimming and J lost 2 bases; unmatched junction nucleotides: 8. The CDR3 loop spans 14 amino acids. Germline CDR1 and CDR2: DFQATT and SNEGSKA (reference sequence).

The V gene is TRBV12-3 or TRBV12-4, the J gene TRBJ2-5; a weak D match, TRBD2 (6 bases). The CDR3 spans 14 residues. The V gene lost 2 bases and the J gene lost 6 bases, with 13 bases spanning the gap. The CDR3 DNA reads as TGTGCCAGCAGTTTATCGGATAGCGGAAAGACCCAGTACTTC. Its protein is CASSLSDSGKTQYF.

This chain links TRBV6-5 with TRBJ2-7; no clear D. Germline CDR1 and CDR2: MNHEY and SVGAGI. V lost 0 bases, J lost 2 bases, and 11 bases lay in between. This CDR3 comprises 15 residues. The CDR3: CASSYSKTYAYEQYF. DNA for the CDR3: TGTGCCAGCAGTTACTCGAAGACCTACGCCTACGAGCAGTACTTC.

DNA of the CDR3: TGTGCCAGCAGCTTATTAGCGGGTTACTCCTACAATGAGCAGTTCTTC. Translation: CASSLLAGYSYNEQFF. The chain combines TRBV7-9 with TRBJ2-1; TRBD2 aligns across 7 bases. Germline trimming cut 2 bases from V and 0 bases from J; bases unmatched to any gene: 4. The length of the CDR3 is 16 residues. Germline CDR1 SEHNR, CDR2 FQNEAQ (reference sequence). Supplemented by reference TRBV7-9 and TRBJ2-1, the full variable domain reads DTGVSQNPRHKITKRGQNVTFRCDPISEHNRLYWYRQTLGQGPEFLTYFQNEAQLEKSRLLSDRFSAERPKGSFSTLEIQRTEQGDSAMYLCASSLLAGYSYNEQFFGPGTRLTVL.

This clonotype was counted a few times. The rearrangement links TRBV27 to TRBJ2-3; TRBD2 matches 7 bases. This CDR3 has 16 amino acids. Trimming at V came to 5 bases and at J to 1 base, leaving 9 bases not matched to a gene. Per the germline V gene, CDR1 is MNHEY and CDR2 is SMNVEV (reference sequence). CDR3 region: CASSPDQRGGTDTQYF. In nucleotides, the CDR3 is TGTGCCAGCAGTCCCGATCAGCGGGGAGGCACAGATACGCAGTATTTT.

The genes are TRBV2 and TRBJ2-1; possible D gene TRBD2, 6 bases. CDR3 size: 15 residues. The V end was cut by 8 bases, the J end by 5 bases, with 19 bases between. The germline V gene has CDR1 SNHLY and CDR2 FYNNEI. The CDR3 DNA follows: TGTGCCAGCGACCTCCGGGACTGGCAAGACAATGAGCAGTTCTTC. Translating it yields CASDLRDWQDNEQFF.

This chain uses TRBV21-1 with TRBJ2-7. TRBV21-1 is annotated as a pseudogene. The CDR3 has 12 residues. DNA of the CDR3: TGTGCCAGCAGCCGCCGAAGTCGCGAGCAGTACTTC. Its translation is CASSRRSREQYF.

This clonotype appeared a few times. The chain links TRBV20-1 to TRBJ2-1; D is perhaps TRBD1 (6 bases). CDR3 size: 11 residues. CDR1 is DFQATT and CDR2 is SNEGSKA in the germline V gene (reference sequence). Trimming cost V 4 bases and J 11 bases, with 12 bases left between them. This CDR3 reads CSATRDTKQFF. The CDR3 DNA follows: TGCAGTGCTACCCGGGACACTAAGCAGTTCTTC.

This rearrangement joins TRBV5-1 to TRBJ2-5; D is unclear. The DNA end is a closer match to TRBJ2-7, so the J assignment may be wrong. CDR1 is SGHRS and CDR2 is YFSETQ in the germline V gene. The CDR3 length is 13 residues. The CDR3 reads CASSFGQSSEQYF. The CDR3 region has the DNA TGCGCCAGCAGCTTCGGTCAAAGCAGCGAGCAGTACTTC.

The gene calls are TRBV6-5 and TRBJ1-6, with 8 bases identical to TRBD1. V was pared by 4 bases and J by 9 bases, with 8 bases of the junction left unmatched. This CDR3 has 15 residues. Looked up from germline, CDR1 is MNHEY and CDR2 is SVGAGI. The CDR3 coding sequence is TGTGCCAGCAGTTCCGCCGGGACAGGATTTTCACCCCTCCACTTT. Protein sequence: CASSSAGTGFSPLHF.

This rearrangement joins TRBV2 to TRBJ2-7, with 12 bases matching TRBD1. The CDR3 has 15 amino acids. With 1 base clipped from V and 5 bases from J, the junction kept 3 bases outside the gene matches. From germline, CDR1 is SNHLY and CDR2 FYNNEI. Here the CDR3 DNA reads TGTGCCAGCAGTGAAGGCGGGACAGGGGGCAACGAGCAGTACTTC. Residues: CASSEGGTGGNEQYF.

This clonotype was seen more than once but under ten times. V gene TRBV5-5 combines with J gene TRBJ1-5; D may be TRBD1 (5 bases). The CDR3 length is 16 residues. Germline CDR1 reads SGHKS; CDR2 reads YYEKEE (reference sequence). Trimming shortened V by 0 bases and J by 3 bases, and 13 bases separated the two germline ends. The CDR3 spells CASSLGQRSYNQPQHF. The CDR3 nucleotides read TGTGCCAGCAGCTTGGGACAGAGAAGTTACAATCAGCCCCAGCATTTT. The whole variable domain, remainder taken from reference TRBV5-5 and TRBJ1-5, is DAGVTQSPTHLIKTRGQQVTLRCSPISGHKSVSWYQQVLGQGPQFIFQYYEKEERGRGNFPDRFSARQFPNYSSELNVNALLLGDSALYLCASSLGQRSYNQPQHFGDGTRLSIL.

This clonotype was found a few times. The V and J genes are TRBV29-1 and TRBJ2-7; D gene uncertain. This CDR3 has 11 residues. Between the trimmed V and J ends, which lost 5 bases and 3 bases, there was a span of 8 bases. The V gene's germline CDR1 is SQVTM and CDR2 ANQGSEA. CDR3 bases: TGCAGCGTTCTTCGATACTACGAGCAGTACTTC. This gives the protein CSVLRYYEQYF.

Here the CDR3 reads CASSLDKSYGYTF. DNA of the CDR3: TGTGCCAGCAGTCTGGACAAAAGCTATGGCTACACCTTC. The chain links TRBV27 to TRBJ1-2; the D gene is possibly TRBD1 (5 bases). This CDR3 is 13 amino acids long. V was clipped by 5 bases and J by 4 bases, with 11 bases between them. The germline V gene encodes CDR1 MNHEY and CDR2 SMNVEV (reference sequence).

Only a few counts were recorded for this clonotype. V is TRBV7-9 and J is TRBJ2-3; 10 nucleotides match TRBD2. With V trimmed by 6 bases and J by 3 bases, 6 bases remained unmatched. The V gene's germline CDR1 is SEHNR and CDR2 FQNEAQ (reference sequence). The CDR3 sequence is 15 residues long. The chain's CDR3 is CASRLASGRTDTQYF. As DNA, the CDR3 is TGTGCCAGCAGGTTGGCTAGCGGGAGAACAGATACGCAGTATTTT.

The chain couples TRBV9 to TRBJ2-7; 7 bases match TRBD1. This CDR3 has 19 amino acids. With V trimmed by 2 bases and J by 0 bases, 17 bases remained unmatched. Germline V gene lookup returns CDR1 SGDLS and CDR2 YYNGEE. The CDR3 bases are TGTGCCAGCAGCGTCCAAAACCGGGACAGTTCCGCTAACTCCTACGAGCAGTACTTC. Its translation: CASSVQNRDSSANSYEQYF.

This clonotype occurred a few times. The chain employs TRBV3-1 and TRBJ2-3; TRBD2 agrees at 8 bases. V was pared by 2 bases and J by 8 bases, with 9 bases of the junction left unmatched. The CDR3 is 15 residues long. The germline gives CDR1 LGHDT, CDR2 YNNKEL (reference sequence). CDR3 protein: CASSQLGSGDGTQYF. In DNA form, the CDR3 reads TGTGCCAGCAGCCAACTGGGTAGCGGGGACGGTACGCAGTATTTT.

The V call is TRBV14, the J call TRBJ1-6; D uncertain. The V gene lost 1 base and the J gene lost 2 bases, with 6 bases spanning the gap. Germline CDR1 SGHDN, CDR2 FVKESK. The CDR3 sequence is 15 residues long. The CDR3 nucleotides read TGTGCCAGCAGCCAAGCAGTGACCTATAATTCACCCCTCCACTTT. Translated, it gives CASSQAVTYNSPLHF.